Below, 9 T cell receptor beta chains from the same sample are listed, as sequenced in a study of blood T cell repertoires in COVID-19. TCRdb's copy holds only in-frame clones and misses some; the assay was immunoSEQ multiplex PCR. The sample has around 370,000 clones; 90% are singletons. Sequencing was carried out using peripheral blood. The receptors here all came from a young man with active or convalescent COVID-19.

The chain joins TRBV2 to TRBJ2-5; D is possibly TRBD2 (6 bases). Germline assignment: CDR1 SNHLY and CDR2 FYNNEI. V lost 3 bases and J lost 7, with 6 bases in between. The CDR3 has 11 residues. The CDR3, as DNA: TGTGCCAGCAGTGAGGGGGGGACCCAGTACTTC. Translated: CASSEGGTQYF.

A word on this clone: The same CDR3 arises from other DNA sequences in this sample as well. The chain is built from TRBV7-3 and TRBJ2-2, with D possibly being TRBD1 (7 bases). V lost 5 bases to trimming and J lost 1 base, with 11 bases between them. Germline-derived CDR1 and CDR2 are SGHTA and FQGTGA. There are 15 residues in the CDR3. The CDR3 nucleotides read TGTGCCAGCAGCCGCGGGACAGTGAACACCGGGGAGCTGTTTTTT. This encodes CASSRGTVNTGELFF.

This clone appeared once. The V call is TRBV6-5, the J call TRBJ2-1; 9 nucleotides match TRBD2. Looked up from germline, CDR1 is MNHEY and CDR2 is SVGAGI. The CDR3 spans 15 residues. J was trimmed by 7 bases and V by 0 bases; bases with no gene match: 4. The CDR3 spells CASSYSGTSWNEQFF. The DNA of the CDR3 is TGTGCCAGCAGTTACTCGGGGACTAGCTGGAATGAGCAGTTCTTC.

The CDR3 bases are TGTGCCAGTATGGGGCAGGGCCTTGGGAACACTGAAGCTTTCTTT. Amino acids: CASMGQGLGNTEAFF. The rearrangement uses TRBV19 and TRBJ1-1, with TRBD1 as a possible D gene (5 bases). The CDR3 totals 15 residues. Looked up from germline, CDR1 is LNHDA and CDR2 is SQIVND (reference sequence). Trimming pared 7 bases from V and 1 base from J, leaving 16 bases between.

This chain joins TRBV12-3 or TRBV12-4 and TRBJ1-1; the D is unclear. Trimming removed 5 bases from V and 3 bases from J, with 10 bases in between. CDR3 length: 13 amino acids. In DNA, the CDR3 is TGTGCCAGCAGTCAGACGGGTTACACTGAAGCTTTCTTT. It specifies CASSQTGYTEAFF.

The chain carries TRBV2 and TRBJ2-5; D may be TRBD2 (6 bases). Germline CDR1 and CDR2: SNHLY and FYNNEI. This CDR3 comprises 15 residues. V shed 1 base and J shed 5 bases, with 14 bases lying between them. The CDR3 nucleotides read TGTGCCAGCAGTGAAGGGAGGGACCTCCGGGAGACCCAGTACTTC. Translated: CASSEGRDLRETQYF.

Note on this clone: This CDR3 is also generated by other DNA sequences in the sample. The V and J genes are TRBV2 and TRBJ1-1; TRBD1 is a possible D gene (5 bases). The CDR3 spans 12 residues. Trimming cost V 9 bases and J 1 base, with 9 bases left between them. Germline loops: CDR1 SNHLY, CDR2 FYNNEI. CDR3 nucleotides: TGTGCCAGGGGGGGACGGAACACTGAAGCTTTCTTT. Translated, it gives CARGGRNTEAFF.

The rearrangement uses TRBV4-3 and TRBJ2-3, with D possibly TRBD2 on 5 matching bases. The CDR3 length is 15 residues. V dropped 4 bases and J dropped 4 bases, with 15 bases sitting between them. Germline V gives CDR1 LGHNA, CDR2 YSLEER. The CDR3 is CASSPLIGMADTQYF. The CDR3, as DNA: TGCGCCAGCAGCCCCCTGATCGGGATGGCAGATACGCAGTATTTT.

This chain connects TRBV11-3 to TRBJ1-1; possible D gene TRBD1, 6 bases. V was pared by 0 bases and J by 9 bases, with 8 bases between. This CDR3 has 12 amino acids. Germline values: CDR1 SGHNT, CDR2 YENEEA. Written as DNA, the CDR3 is TGTGCCAGCAGCTTAGATCAGGGGAAAGCTTTCTTT. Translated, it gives CASSLDQGKAFF.